The clone carrying this TCR beta chain occurred many times. Unique molecular identifiers were incorporated during preparation of the TCRbeta library. TCRdb reanalysed the PCR reads using MiXCR and keeps one entry per CDR3 protein. The sample contains around 200,000 distinct CDR3 sequences, 6.5% to 7.5% of which appear only once. The data derive from a study of T-cell reconstitution after alpha-beta-depleted transplantation in children. The CDR3 sequence is 14 residues long. Looked up from germline, CDR1 is KGHSH and CDR2 is LQKENI. V was clipped by 2 bases and J by 5 bases, with 12 bases between them.

The source is a human donor who donated a stem cell graft to a child with Wiskott-Aldrich syndrome. The chain uses TRBV18 and TRBJ2-5; D is uncertain. Sequenced material: PBMCs from the stem cell graft donor, taken from the stem cell graft. CDR3 residues: CASSPVARSETQYF. CDR3 in DNA: TGTGCCAGCTCACCAGTCGCCAGGAGTGAGACCCAGTACTTC. The full variable domain, its missing parts supplied by reference TRBV18 and TRBJ2-5, is NAGVMQNPRHLVRRRGQEARLRCSPMKGHSHVYWYRQLPEEGLKFMVYLQKENIIDESGMPKERFSAEFPKEGPSILRIQQVVRGDSAAYFCASSPVARSETQYFGPGTRLLVL.